The entry below gives a single T cell receptor (beta chain) sequence along with its context. As yet, its antigen is unknown. The germline V gene has CDR1 LGHNA and CDR2 YNFKEQ. The CDR3 loop spans 16 amino acids. V was cut by 0 bases and J by 5 bases, with 16 bases left in between. These data originate in a study of cytomegalovirus exposure and HLA in healthy donors. Turning to the study itself: A subsequent analysis stated that the approximately 120 validation repertoires were run on the same platform as the approximately 610 first-cohort repertoires. Study-wide results and limits: There were three CMV-associated chains whose specificity for CMV antigens was confirmed in vitro. Despite most TCR sequences being rare, some public TCRs occurred in many donors. There were fewer than 200 TCR beta chains listed as cytomegalovirus-associated.

Some clones are missing from TCRdb's copy, which holds only in-frame ones; the method was immunoSEQ multiplex PCR. The sample lists 200,000 to 250,000 clones, roughly 83% occurring once. Sequences were obtained from PBMCs. This TCR was sampled from a woman aged 30 to 39 in good health and CMV-seropositive. This chain links TRBV4-2 with TRBJ1-2, with D tentatively TRBD1 (5 bases). CDR3 DNA: TGTGCCAGCAGCCAAGATCTTAGGGGCGCGTTTTATGGCTACACCTTC. It yields the protein CASSQDLRGAFYGYTF.